This T cell receptor beta chain came from a study of T cell repertoires in cytomegalovirus infection. Study results and limitations: Carriage of CMV together with the relevant HLA was identifiable through cumulative public TCR beta family frequency.

On this clonotype itself: Its antigen is undetermined.

J lost 0 bases, V lost 4 bases, and 4 bases had no gene match. Germline V lookup: CDR1 LNHNV, CDR2 YYDKDF (reference sequence). The CDR3 has 15 amino acids. TCRdb itself ran the reads through MiXCR, one entry per CDR3 protein. The top ten hold 2.5% to 3.5% of the sample, which has some 700,000 distinct CDR3 sequences, 35% seen once. This chain connects TRBV15 to TRBJ1-1; TRBD1 agrees at 8 bases. The sequenced sample consisted of PBMCs. The receptor was isolated from a human donor in good health (CMV status not recorded). Some clones in this sample may be carry-over from other donors' samples. The CDR3 here is CATSILTGVNTEAFF. In nucleotides, the CDR3 is TGTGCCACCAGCATACTGACAGGGGTGAACACTGAAGCTTTCTTT.